This TCR beta chain was sequenced for a study of cytomegalovirus exposure and HLA in healthy donors. General study results and limits: A highly shared variant cluster was judged a likely technical artifact. Trimming of TCR beta V- and J-genes showed a link, identified in a later analysis, to a missense DCLRE1C variant.

PCR used 60 Vbeta primers and 13 Jbeta primers. Measured with immunoSEQ multiplex PCR; TCRdb has only the in-frame clones, and not every one. The sample comprises 150,000 or so clones, 77% of which are singletons, and 3% to 4.5% rests with the top ten. There are a few counts of this clone. Its target is unknown. The source is a male donor in good health and CMV-seronegative. Sequenced sample: PBMCs.

CDR3: CASSPMIAVTGELFF. The CDR3 DNA follows: TGTGCCAGCAGTCCTATGATTGCGGTGACCGGGGAGCTGTTTTTT. The J gene is TRBJ2-2, the V gene TRBV6-6; no clear D. The CDR3 sequence is 15 residues long. Per germline, CDR1 MNHNY and CDR2 SVGAGI (reference sequence). Between the trimmed V and J ends, which lost 5 bases and 5 bases, there was a span of 15 bases.